The T cell receptor beta chain described here comes from a study of long-term antiretroviral therapy in people with HIV. Regarding the study as a whole: Blood was collected between about 2004 and 2017, possibly under older ART regimens. Researchers lacked any data on ART adherence, viral resistance or therapy changes. Repertoire composition at all time points was dominated by clones that had expanded before ART.

A note on this clone: Antigen: not known.

Without exception, participants with HIV were treated in the United States. The run of the v3.0 immunoSEQ assay was at survey level. Profiled with immunoSEQ multiplex PCR; TCRdb holds only in-frame clones, not every one. The sample holds 20,000 to 30,000 clones, approximately 86% seen once. The TCR comes from a man aged 50 to 59 with HIV. This sample comprised unsorted PBMCs, obtained 1.8 years before starting antiretroviral therapy.

CDR3 DNA: TGTGCCAGCAGCTTTACGGGGGGCGATCAGCCCCAGCATTTT. Amino acid sequence: CASSFTGGDQPQHF. V is TRBV5-5 and J is TRBJ1-5; D is perhaps TRBD1 (6 bases). Trimming left V 2 bases short and J 5 bases short, with 11 bases between. The CDR3 totals 14 residues. CDR1 SGHKS and CDR2 YYEKEE come from the germline V gene (reference sequence).